The TCR beta chain described here comes from a study of vaccination effects on CD4 cells after COVID-19. Study-level results: The study got few convalescent patients and did not collect any early post-infection timepoints.

Expansion of antigen-specific CD4+ T cells with viral peptide pools was carried out by the ViraFEST assay before sequencing. Scientists isolated CD4+ T cells after a roughly ten-day culture period ended. Neither prior SARS-CoV-2 infection nor positive nucleocapsid antibodies were present in the vaccine recipients. Cells had half their medium changed to IL-2 medium on days 3 and 7. Germline loops: CDR1 KGHSH, CDR2 LQKENI. Trimming cost V 2 bases and J 9 bases; bases outside gene matches: 6. This CDR3 is built from 14 residues. The table came from immunoSEQ multiplex PCR; TCRdb's copy has only in-frame clones and leaves some out. The table has some 68,000 clones, 80% seen once; the top ten hold roughly an eighth. With regard to this clone: Its antigen is not identified.

The clonotype was recovered from a human donor who received a COVID-19 vaccine. This sequence joins TRBV18 and TRBJ1-1, with TRBD1 identical over 10 bases. This specimen was CD4+ T cells from PBMCs cultured with SARS-CoV-2 spike peptides, taken before COVID-19 vaccination. CDR3 in amino acids: CASSPDRGRSKAFF. CDR3 in DNA: TGTGCCAGCTCACCAGACAGGGGGCGGTCGAAAGCTTTCTTT.